This T cell receptor (beta chain) is from a study of CD8 T cells in ankylosing spondylitis. Germline loops: CDR1 MRHNA, CDR2 SNTAGT. This CDR3 comprises 13 residues. Trimming left V 0 bases short and J 8 bases short, with 10 bases between. One entry per CDR3 protein, called by TCRdb with MiXCR from the 5' RACE reads. The sample shows roughly 670,000 distinct CDR3 sequences, under 20% of them seen only once. Broader study findings: Researchers report that disease-linked clones proved CD8+ and relatively rare in peripheral blood. The study identified a TCR beta motif of several highly homologous variants that appeared characteristic of ankylosing spondylitis blood. Significant enrichment of disease-linked clones was reported in matched ankylosing spondylitis synovial fluid. Certain motif variants had earlier been reported in reactive arthritis synovial fluid and blood.

Note on this clonotype: The antigen remains unidentified.

The V call is TRBV6-4, the J call TRBJ1-2; no clear D. Sample: blood, either unsorted or a sorted T cell fraction (not recorded which). This clonotype originated in a male donor with ankylosing spondylitis. The CDR3, as DNA: TGTGCCAGCAGTGACTCGGGCGGAATCGGCTACACCTTC. Protein product: CASSDSGGIGYTF.